The rows below give T cell receptor beta chains drawn from one sample of a study of shared clonotypes between healthy human individuals. Clones were sequenced by immunoSEQ multiplex PCR, and TCRdb holds only the in-frame ones, with some missing. This table holds about 590,000 clones, nearly 97% found once. Source material: naive CD8+ T cells sorted from blood. Every receptor here comes from a woman in her twenties or thirties in good health. Both conserved end residues are part of each CDR3. A D gene is named only where the DNA matches it firmly. Only some rows state a clone size, as once, few, many or a class for expanded clones.

cdr3_aa cdr3_nt v_call d_call j_call clone_size cdr3_length
CASSPGTSGRWETQYF TGTGCCAGCAGCCCCGGGACTAGCGGGAGATGGGAGACCCAGTACTTC TRBV5-4 TRBD2 TRBJ2-5 - 16
CASSELAGTQETQYF TGTGCCAGCAGTGAACTAGCGGGGACCCAAGAGACCCAGTACTTC TRBV2 TRBD2 TRBJ2-5 - 15
CASSPGGVHEQYF TGTGCCAGCAGCCCCGGGGGGGTCCACGAGCAGTACTTC TRBV6-6 TRBD2 TRBJ2-7 - 13
CASSLTGGNEKLFF TGTGCCAGCAGTCTGACAGGGGGTAATGAAAAACTGTTTTTT TRBV27 TRBD1 TRBJ1-4 - 14
CASSYSGADSYEQYF TGTGCCAGCAGTTACTCCGGCGCCGACTCCTACGAGCAGTACTTC TRBV6-6 - TRBJ2-7 once 15
CASARDKLIDLVSRTEAFF TGTGCCAGCGCCCGGGACAAGCTTATTGATCTGGTTTCGAGGACTGAAGCTTTCTTT TRBV19 - TRBJ1-1 - 19
CASSTHPASGANTGELFF TGCGCCAGCAGCACACACCCCGCTAGCGGGGCGAACACCGGGGAGCTGTTTTTT TRBV5-1 TRBD2 TRBJ2-2 - 18
CATSTMGEQYF TGTGCCACCAGCACGATGGGCGAGCAGTACTTC TRBV15 - TRBJ2-7 - 11
CASSLGLAGPTDTQYF TGTGCCAGCAGCCTCGGACTAGCGGGACCCACAGATACGCAGTATTTT TRBV7-2 TRBD2 TRBJ2-3 - 16
CASRGLAYEQYF TGTGCCAGCAGGGGGCTAGCCTACGAGCAGTACTTC TRBV6-5 - TRBJ2-7 - 12
CASSFGTNTYEQYF TGTGCCAGCAGTTTCGGGACTAATACCTACGAGCAGTACTTC TRBV27 TRBD2 TRBJ2-7 - 14
CASSAGLAGQETQYF TGTGCCAGTAGTGCCGGACTAGCGGGACAAGAGACCCAGTACTTC TRBV19 TRBD2 TRBJ2-5 - 15
CASSLSGIYEQYF TGTGCCAGCAGTTTATCGGGAATCTACGAGCAGTACTTC TRBV27 - TRBJ2-7 - 13
CAISPGGRVSSYNEQFF TGTGCCATCAGTCCTGGAGGGAGAGTCAGTTCCTACAATGAGCAGTTCTTC TRBV19 - TRBJ2-1 - 17
CASSPGQSTGELFF TGCGCCAGCAGCCCAGGACAGTCCACCGGGGAGCTGTTTTTT TRBV4-1 - TRBJ2-2 - 14
CSVEWPSGRVYNEQFF TGCAGCGTTGAATGGCCTAGCGGGAGGGTCTACAATGAGCAGTTCTTC TRBV29-1 TRBD2 TRBJ2-1 - 16
CASSVVDRGAEQYF TGTGCCAGCAGCGTAGTCGACCGAGGGGCCGAGCAGTACTTC TRBV9 - TRBJ2-7 - 14
CASSLEPGLETQYF TGTGCCAGCAGCTTAGAACCAGGGTTAGAGACCCAGTACTTC TRBV11-2 - TRBJ2-5 - 14
CAISGGEATFYGYTF TGTGCCATCAGTGGGGGGGAAGCCACCTTCTATGGCTACACCTTC TRBV10-3 - TRBJ1-2 - 15
CASSVGPPFAQHF TGTGCCAGCAGCGTAGGTCCCCCGTTTGCCCAGCATTTT TRBV9 - TRBJ1-5 - 13
CSVPSGRSYNEQFF TGCAGCGTTCCAAGCGGGAGGTCCTACAATGAGCAGTTCTTC TRBV29-1 TRBD2 TRBJ2-1 - 14
CATSRDQTDNQPQHF TGTGCCACCAGCAGAGATCAGACAGATAATCAGCCCCAGCATTTT TRBV15 - TRBJ1-5 - 15
CASSLSSLPYNEQFF TGTGCCAGCAGTTTAAGTAGCCTGCCCTACAATGAGCAGTTCTTC TRBV27 - TRBJ2-1 - 15
CASSHSWDPPDTQYF TGTGCCAGCAGCCATTCCTGGGACCCCCCAGATACGCAGTATTTT TRBV5-4 - TRBJ2-3 - 15
CASSLALAVTDTQYF TGTGCCAGCAGCTTGGCCCTAGCGGTCACAGATACGCAGTATTTT TRBV5-6 TRBD2 TRBJ2-3 - 15
CASSEAGSLEGTIYF TGCGCCAGCAGTGAGGCCGGGTCCTTAGAAGGCACCATATATTTT TRBV10-2 - TRBJ1-3 few 15
CASSYTPGLALHTQYF TGTGCCAGCAGTTACACACCGGGTCTAGCCCTGCATACGCAGTATTTT TRBV6-6 - TRBJ2-3 - 16
CASGGEGQISGNTIYF TGTGCCAGCGGGGGAGAGGGACAGATCTCTGGAAACACCATATATTTT TRBV28 TRBD1 TRBJ1-3 once 16
CASNRGESNQPQHF TGTGCCAGCAACAGGGGGGAGAGCAATCAGCCCCAGCATTTT TRBV2 TRBD1 TRBJ1-5 once 14
CASSLHMPPRGGQYF TGTGCCAGCAGTTTACACATGCCTCCTCGAGGGGGGCAGTACTTC TRBV27 - TRBJ2-7 - 15
CSVDQGGTGELFF TGCAGCGTTGATCAGGGGGGCACCGGGGAGCTGTTTTTT TRBV29-1 - TRBJ2-2 - 13
CASSFSLAEGTDTQYF TGTGCCAGCAGTTTTTCACTAGCGGAGGGCACAGATACGCAGTATTTT TRBV28 TRBD2 TRBJ2-3 - 16